One T cell receptor beta chain is described in this entry. Its specificity is not known. This table comes from immunoSEQ multiplex PCR, and its TCRdb copy is limited to in-frame clones, with some not included. Altogether roughly 52,000 clones are present, roughly 80% being singletons, with the ten largest covering 5% to 8%. The data originate from a study of a mutant IDH1 vaccine in newly diagnosed glioma. Time point meaning: week 23, last vaccination. The content of each vaccine dose was 300 ug of mutant IDH1 20-mer peptide, and topical imiquimod accompanied it. The astrocytomas were IDH1-mutant, ATRX-negative, and WHO grade 3 or 4. CDR1 and CDR2 (germline): MRHNA, SNTAGT. J lost 5 bases, V lost 7 bases, and 12 bases had no gene match. The CDR3 loop spans 15 amino acids.

V and J are TRBV6-4 and TRBJ2-3; the match to TRBD2 covers 7 bases. The sequenced sample was PBMCs, obtained from a glioma patient whose treatment included an IDH1 peptide vaccine. This sequence was found in a man aged 40-50 years with glioma. The CDR3: CASNFPLREGDTQYF. Here the CDR3 DNA reads TGTGCCAGCAATTTTCCTTTGAGGGAGGGAGATACGCAGTATTTT.